The entry below describes one TCR beta chain. Its antigen is not known. Primers: 60 Vbeta forward and 13 Jbeta reverse. Clones were sequenced by immunoSEQ multiplex PCR, and TCRdb holds only the in-frame ones, with some missing. The sample shows roughly 200,000 clones, under 70% of them seen only once. Germline-derived CDR1 and CDR2 are SGHRS and YFSETQ. The CDR3 runs 13 residues. Trimming removed 4 bases from V and 1 base from J, with 7 bases in between. The sample is drawn from a study of cytomegalovirus exposure and HLA in healthy donors. Study-wide findings and caveats: Presence/absence comparisons presumed near-even sequencing depth among donors. One variant, a missense change in DCLRE1C, was linked in a later analysis to TCR beta V- and J-gene trimming. Immune exposure was documented only through CMV serostatus. The study listed 164 cytomegalovirus-associated TCR beta chains.

The chain joins TRBV5-1 to TRBJ2-3; maybe TRBD1 (5 bases). The clonotype was recovered from a man aged 35-49 years in good health and CMV-seropositive. The specimen was PBMCs. The CDR3 DNA reads TGCGCCAGCAGCGAACAGGGCACAGATACGCAGTATTTT. As protein: CASSEQGTDTQYF.